This T cell receptor beta chain was found in a study of cytomegalovirus exposure and HLA in healthy donors. PCR amplification relied on 60 Vbeta primers (plus 13 Jbeta primers). The protocol was immunoSEQ multiplex PCR, while the TCRdb copy is restricted to in-frame clones and leaves out a portion. The profile covers 150,000 to 200,000 clones, with 70% to 90% appearing a single time and about 9.3% taken by the ten largest. V dropped 8 bases and J dropped 3 bases, with 15 bases sitting between them. The CDR3 has 14 residues. Germline V gene lookup returns CDR1 WSHSY and CDR2 SAAADI. General study results and limits: It was about 150 TCR beta chains that were listed as cytomegalovirus-associated.

As concerns this clone: The target antigen is unknown.

The clonotype comes from a man aged 18 to 29 in good health and CMV-seropositive. The genes are TRBV10-2 and TRBJ2-3; the D is unclear. The sequenced material came from PBMCs. The DNA of the CDR3 is TGCGCCAGCCTGGGTGAGCGATGGACAGATACGCAGTATTTT. Its protein product is CASLGERWTDTQYF.